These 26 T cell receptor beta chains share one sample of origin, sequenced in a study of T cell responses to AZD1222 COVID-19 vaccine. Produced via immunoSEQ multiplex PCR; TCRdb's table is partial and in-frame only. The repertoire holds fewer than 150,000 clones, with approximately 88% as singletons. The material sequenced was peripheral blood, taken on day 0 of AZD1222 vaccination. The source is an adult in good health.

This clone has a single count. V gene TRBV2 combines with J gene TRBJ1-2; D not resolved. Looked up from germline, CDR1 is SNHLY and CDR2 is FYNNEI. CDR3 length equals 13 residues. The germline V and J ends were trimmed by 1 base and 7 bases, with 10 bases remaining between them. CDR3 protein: CASSEGLNGGYTF. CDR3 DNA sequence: TGTGCCAGCAGTGAAGGTCTAAACGGTGGCTACACCTTC. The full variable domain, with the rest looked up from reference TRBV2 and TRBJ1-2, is EPEVTQTPSHQVTQMGQEVILRCVPISNHLYFYWYRQILGQKVEFLVSFYNNEISEKSEIFDDQFSVERPDGSNFTLKIRSTKLEDSAMYFCASSEGLNGGYTFGSGTRLTVV.

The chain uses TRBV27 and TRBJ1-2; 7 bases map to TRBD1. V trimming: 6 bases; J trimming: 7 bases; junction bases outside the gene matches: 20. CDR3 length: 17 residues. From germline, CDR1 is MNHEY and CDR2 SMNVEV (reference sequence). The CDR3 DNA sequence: TGTGCCAGCAGCTTCCTGTTGGAGGGGGCTTCGTCTGGTGGCTACACCTTC. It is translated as CASSFLLEGASSGGYTF.

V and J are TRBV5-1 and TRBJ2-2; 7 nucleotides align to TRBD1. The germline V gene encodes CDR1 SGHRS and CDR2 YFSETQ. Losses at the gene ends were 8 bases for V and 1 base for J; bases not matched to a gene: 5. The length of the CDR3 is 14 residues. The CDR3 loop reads CASQTGLNTGELFF. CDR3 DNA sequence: TGCGCCAGTCAGACAGGGCTGAACACCGGGGAGCTGTTTTTT. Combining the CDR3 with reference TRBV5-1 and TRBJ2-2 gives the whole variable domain KAGVTQTPRYLIKTRGQQVTLSCSPISGHRSVSWYQQTPGQGLQFLFEYFSETQRNKGNFPGRFSGRQFSNSRSEMNVSTLELGDSALYLCASQTGLNTGELFFGEGSRLTVL.

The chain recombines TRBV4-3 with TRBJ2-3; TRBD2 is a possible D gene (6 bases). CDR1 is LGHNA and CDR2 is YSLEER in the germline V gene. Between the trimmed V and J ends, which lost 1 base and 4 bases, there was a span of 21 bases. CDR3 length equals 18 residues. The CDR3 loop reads CASSQGMGGRLAADTQYF. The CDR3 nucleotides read TGCGCCAGCAGCCAAGGGATGGGGGGACGGTTGGCCGCAGATACGCAGTATTTT.

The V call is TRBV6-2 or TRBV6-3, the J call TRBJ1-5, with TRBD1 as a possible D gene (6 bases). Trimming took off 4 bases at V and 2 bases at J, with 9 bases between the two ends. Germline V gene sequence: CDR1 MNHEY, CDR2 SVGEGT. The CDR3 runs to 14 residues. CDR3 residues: CASSSGAGNQPQHF. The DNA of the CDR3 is TGTGCCAGCAGTTCAGGGGCCGGCAATCAGCCCCAGCATTTT.

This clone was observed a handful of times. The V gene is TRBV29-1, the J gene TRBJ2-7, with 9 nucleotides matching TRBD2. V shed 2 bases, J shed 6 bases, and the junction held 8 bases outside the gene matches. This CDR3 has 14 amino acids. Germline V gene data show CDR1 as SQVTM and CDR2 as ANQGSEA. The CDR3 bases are TGCAGCGTTGAAAGGGCGGGGGGGCCGGTCGAGCAGTACTTC. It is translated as CSVERAGGPVEQYF.

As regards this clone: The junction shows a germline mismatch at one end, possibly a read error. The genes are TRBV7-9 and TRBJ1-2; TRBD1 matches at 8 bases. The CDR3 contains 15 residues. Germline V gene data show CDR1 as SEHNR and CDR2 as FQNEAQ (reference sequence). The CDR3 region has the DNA TGTGCCAGCAGTTTAGGACAGGGCTTAGAACATGGCTACACCTTC. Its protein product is CASSLGQGLEHGYTF.

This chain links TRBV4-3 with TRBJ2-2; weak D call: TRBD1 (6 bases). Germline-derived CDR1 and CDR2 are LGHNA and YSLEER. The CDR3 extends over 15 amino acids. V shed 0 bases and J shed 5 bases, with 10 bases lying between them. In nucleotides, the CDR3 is TGCGCCAGCAGCCAAGAACAGGGTGGAACCGGGGAGCTGTTTTTT. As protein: CASSQEQGGTGELFF.

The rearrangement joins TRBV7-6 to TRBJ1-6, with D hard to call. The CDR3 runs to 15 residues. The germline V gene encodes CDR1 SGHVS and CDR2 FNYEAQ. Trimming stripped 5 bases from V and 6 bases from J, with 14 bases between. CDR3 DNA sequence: TGTGCCAGCAGCCGGACCGACCCTCTTAATTCACCCCTCCACTTT. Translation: CASSRTDPLNSPLHF.

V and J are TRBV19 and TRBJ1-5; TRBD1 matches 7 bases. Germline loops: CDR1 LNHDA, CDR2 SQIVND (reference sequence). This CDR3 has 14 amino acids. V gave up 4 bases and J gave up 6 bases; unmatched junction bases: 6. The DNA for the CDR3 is TGTGCCAGTAGTACTCAGACAGGGTTTCAGCCCCAGCATTTT. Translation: CASSTQTGFQPQHF.

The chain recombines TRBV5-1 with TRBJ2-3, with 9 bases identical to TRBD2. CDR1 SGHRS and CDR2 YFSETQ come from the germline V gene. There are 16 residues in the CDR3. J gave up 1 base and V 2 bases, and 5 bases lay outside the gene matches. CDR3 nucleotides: TGCGCCAGCAGCTTTGCCAGCGGGGGGCGCACAGATACGCAGTATTTT. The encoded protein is CASSFASGGRTDTQYF.

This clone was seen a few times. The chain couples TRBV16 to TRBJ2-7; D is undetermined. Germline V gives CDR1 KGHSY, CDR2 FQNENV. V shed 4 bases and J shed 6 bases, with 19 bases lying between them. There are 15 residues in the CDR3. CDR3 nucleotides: TGTGCCAGCAGCCGATTGATGTTTGTGGGTCGCGAGCAGTACTTC. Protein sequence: CASSRLMFVGREQYF. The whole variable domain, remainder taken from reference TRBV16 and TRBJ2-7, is GEEVAQTPKHLVRGEGQKAKLYCAPIKGHSYVFWYQQVLKNEFKFLISFQNENVFDETGMPKERFSAKCLPNSPCSLEIQATKLEDSAVYFCASSRLMFVGREQYFGPGTRLTVT.

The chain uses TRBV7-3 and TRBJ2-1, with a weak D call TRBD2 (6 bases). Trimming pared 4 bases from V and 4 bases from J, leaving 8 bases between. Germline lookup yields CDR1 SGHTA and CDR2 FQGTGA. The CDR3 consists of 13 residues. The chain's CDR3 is CASSSGLYNEQFF. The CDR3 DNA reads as TGTGCCAGCAGCTCGGGACTGTACAATGAGCAGTTCTTC.

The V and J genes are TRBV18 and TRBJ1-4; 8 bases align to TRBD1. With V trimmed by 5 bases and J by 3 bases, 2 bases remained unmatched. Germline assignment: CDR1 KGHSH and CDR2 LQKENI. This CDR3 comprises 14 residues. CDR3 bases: TGTGCCAGCTCATACAGGGGGGCTAATGAAAAACTGTTTTTT. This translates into CASSYRGANEKLFF.

The CDR3 DNA is TGTGCCAGTACCGGGACACATAGCACAGATACGCAGTATTTT. This encodes CASTGTHSTDTQYF. The rearrangement uses TRBV19 and TRBJ2-3, with D possibly being TRBD1 (6 bases). V was clipped by 7 bases and J by 0 bases, with 11 bases between them. The length of the CDR3 is 14 residues. Germline assignment: CDR1 LNHDA and CDR2 SQIVND (reference sequence).

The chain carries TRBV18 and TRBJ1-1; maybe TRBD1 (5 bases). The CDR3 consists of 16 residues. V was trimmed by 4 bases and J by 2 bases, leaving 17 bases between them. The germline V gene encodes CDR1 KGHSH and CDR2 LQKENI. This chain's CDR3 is CASSRGGQGDNTEAFF. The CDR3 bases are TGTGCCAGCTCACGGGGTGGGCAGGGAGACAACACTGAAGCTTTCTTT. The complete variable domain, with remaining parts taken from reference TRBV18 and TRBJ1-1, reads NAGVMQNPRHLVRRRGQEARLRCSPMKGHSHVYWYRQLPEEGLKFMVYLQKENIIDESGMPKERFSAEFPKEGPSILRIQQVVRGDSAAYFCASSRGGQGDNTEAFFGQGTRLTVV.

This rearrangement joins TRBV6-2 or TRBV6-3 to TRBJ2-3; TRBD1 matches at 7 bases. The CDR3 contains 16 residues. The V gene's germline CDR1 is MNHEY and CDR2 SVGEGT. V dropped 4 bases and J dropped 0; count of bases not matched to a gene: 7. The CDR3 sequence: CASSSTGHASTDTQYF. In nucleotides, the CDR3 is TGTGCCAGCAGTTCGACAGGGCATGCAAGCACAGATACGCAGTATTTT.

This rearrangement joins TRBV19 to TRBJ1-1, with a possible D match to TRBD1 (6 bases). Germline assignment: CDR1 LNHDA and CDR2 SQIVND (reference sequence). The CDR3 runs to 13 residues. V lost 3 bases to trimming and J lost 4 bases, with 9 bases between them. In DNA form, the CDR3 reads TGTGCCAGTAGTATCGGGGGCATCACTGAAGCTTTCTTT. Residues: CASSIGGITEAFF.

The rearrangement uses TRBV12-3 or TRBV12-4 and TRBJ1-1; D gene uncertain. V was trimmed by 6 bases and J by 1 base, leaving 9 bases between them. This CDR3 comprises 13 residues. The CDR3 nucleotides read TGTGCCAGCAGGAAGACACAGAACACTGAAGCTTTCTTT. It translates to CASRKTQNTEAFF.

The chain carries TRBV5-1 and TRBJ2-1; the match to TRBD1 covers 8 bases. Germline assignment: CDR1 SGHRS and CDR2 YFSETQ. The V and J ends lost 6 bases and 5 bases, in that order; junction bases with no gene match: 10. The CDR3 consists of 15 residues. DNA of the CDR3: TGCGCCAGCACACTACAACCGGACAGGGACAATGAGCAGTTCTTC. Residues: CASTLQPDRDNEQFF.

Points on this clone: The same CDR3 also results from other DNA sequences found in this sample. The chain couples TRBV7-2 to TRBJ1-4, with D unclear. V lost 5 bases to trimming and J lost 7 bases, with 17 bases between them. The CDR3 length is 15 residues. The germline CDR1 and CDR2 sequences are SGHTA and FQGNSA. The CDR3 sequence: CASSPKGGFREKLFF. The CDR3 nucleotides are TGTGCCAGCAGCCCCAAAGGAGGGTTTCGTGAAAAACTGTTTTTT.

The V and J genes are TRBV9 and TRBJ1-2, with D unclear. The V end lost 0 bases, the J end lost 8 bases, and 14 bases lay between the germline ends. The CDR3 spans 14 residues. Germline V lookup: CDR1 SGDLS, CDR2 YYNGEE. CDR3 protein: CASSVAETPSGYTF. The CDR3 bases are TGTGCCAGCAGCGTAGCCGAGACACCGTCCGGCTACACCTTC. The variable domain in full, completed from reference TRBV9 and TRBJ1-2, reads DSGVTQTPKHLITATGQRVTLRCSPRSGDLSVYWYQQSLDQGLQFLIQYYNGEERAKGNILERFSAQQFPDLHSELNLSSLELGDSALYFCASSVAETPSGYTFGSGTRLTVV.

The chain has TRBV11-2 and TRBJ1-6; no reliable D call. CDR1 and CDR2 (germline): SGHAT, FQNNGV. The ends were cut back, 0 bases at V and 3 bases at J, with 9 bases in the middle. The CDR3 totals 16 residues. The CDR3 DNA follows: TGTGCCAGCAGCTTAGATCGGGAAGTCTATAATTCACCCCTCCACTTT. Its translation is CASSLDREVYNSPLHF.

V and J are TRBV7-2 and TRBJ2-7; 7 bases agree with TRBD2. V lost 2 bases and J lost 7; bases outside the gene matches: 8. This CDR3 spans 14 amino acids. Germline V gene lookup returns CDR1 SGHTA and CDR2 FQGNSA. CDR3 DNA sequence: TGTGCCAGCAGCTTACGGGGGGACGAGGGAGAGCAGTACTTC. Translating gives CASSLRGDEGEQYF.

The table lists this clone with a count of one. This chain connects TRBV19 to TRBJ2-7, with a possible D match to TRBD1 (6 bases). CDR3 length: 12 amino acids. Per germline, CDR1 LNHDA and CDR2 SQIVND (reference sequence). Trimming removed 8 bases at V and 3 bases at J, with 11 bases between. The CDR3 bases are TGTGCCAGTGGAACAGGGTTCTACGAGCAGTACTTC. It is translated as CASGTGFYEQYF.

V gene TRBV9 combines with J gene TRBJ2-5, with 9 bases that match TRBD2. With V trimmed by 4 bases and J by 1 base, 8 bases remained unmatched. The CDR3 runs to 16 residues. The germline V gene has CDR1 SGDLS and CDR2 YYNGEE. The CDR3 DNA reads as TGTGCCAGCAGCTCCGGGCGGGGGGGCCTCCAAGAGACCCAGTACTTC. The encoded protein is CASSSGRGGLQETQYF. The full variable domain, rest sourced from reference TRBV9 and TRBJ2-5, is DSGVTQTPKHLITATGQRVTLRCSPRSGDLSVYWYQQSLDQGLQFLIQYYNGEERAKGNILERFSAQQFPDLHSELNLSSLELGDSALYFCASSSGRGGLQETQYFGPGTRLLVL.